These 8 T cell receptor beta chains were sequenced from one sample in a study of blood T cell repertoires in COVID-19. Sequencing was performed with immunoSEQ multiplex PCR; in TCRdb, only in-frame clones are kept and a portion is missing. Here the sample spans fewer than 250,000 clones, approximately 90% being singletons. Material: peripheral blood. Every receptor here comes from a man aged 45-65 years with acute or convalescent COVID-19.

This chain connects TRBV5-1 to TRBJ1-1; D perhaps matches TRBD1 (6 bases). The V end lost 4 bases, the J end lost 1 base, and 11 bases lay between the germline ends. In germline, CDR1 is SGHRS, CDR2 YFSETQ. This CDR3 has 14 amino acids. The CDR3 DNA sequence: TGCGCCAGCAGCCAGGGGCCCTCGAACACTGAAGCTTTCTTT. Translation gives CASSQGPSNTEAFF.

At least ten counts were recorded for this clone. The chain employs TRBV5-1 and TRBJ2-7, with 7 bases fitting TRBD1. The CDR3 consists of 13 residues. V lost 4 bases, J lost 7 bases, and 8 bases stayed unmatched. Looked up from germline, CDR1 is SGHRS and CDR2 is YFSETQ. Here the CDR3 DNA reads TGCGCCAGCAGCGCGGACAGGCTCGGGGAGCAGTACTTC. It codes for CASSADRLGEQYF.

V gene TRBV4-1 combines with J gene TRBJ2-3; tentatively, D is TRBD1 (6 bases). Trimming took off 0 bases at V and 0 bases at J, with 10 bases between the two ends. This CDR3 contains 16 residues. Germline-derived CDR1 and CDR2 are MGHRA and YSYEKL. This CDR3 is CASSQEAGTSTDTQYF. CDR3 nucleotides: TGCGCCAGCAGCCAAGAGGCCGGGACAAGCACAGATACGCAGTATTTT.

The chain uses TRBV9 and TRBJ2-3, with TRBD2 as a possible D gene (6 bases). This CDR3 has 16 residues. Germline loops: CDR1 SGDLS, CDR2 YYNGEE. V lost 0 bases to trimming and J lost 2 bases, with 13 bases between them. The CDR3 bases are TGTGCCAGCAGCGTAGTGGAAGGACTACCCACAGATACGCAGTATTTT. Translating it yields CASSVVEGLPTDTQYF.

This chain uses TRBV30 with TRBJ1-6, with TRBD1 identical over 9 bases. Germline-derived CDR1 and CDR2 are GTSNPN and SVGIG (reference sequence). This CDR3 is built from 15 residues. V lost 1 base, J lost 9 bases, and 7 bases stayed unmatched. The chain's CDR3 is CAWSAGTGNRSPLHF. DNA of the CDR3: TGTGCCTGGAGTGCCGGGACAGGGAATCGTTCACCCCTCCACTTT.

The V gene is TRBV11-3, the J gene TRBJ2-1; a possible D gene is TRBD2 (5 bases). The CDR3 has 14 amino acids. CDR1 is SGHNT and CDR2 is YENEEA in the germline V gene. The germline V and J ends were trimmed by 3 bases and 8 bases, with 14 bases remaining between them. This chain's CDR3 is CASSFRTSGDEQFF. The CDR3 bases are TGTGCCAGCAGCTTTCGGACTTCAGGCGATGAGCAGTTCTTC.

The sample holds one count of this clone. This chain joins TRBV3-1 (or the pseudogene TRBV3-2) and TRBJ1-2; D may be TRBD1 (6 bases). Germline values: CDR1 LGHDT, CDR2 YNNKEL (reference sequence). The CDR3 is made up of 13 amino acids. Trimming cost V 1 base and J 8 bases, with 11 bases left between them. For the CDR3, the DNA is TGTGCCAGCAGCCAAGGGGGGGGCGTGGGCTACACCTTC. Encoded protein: CASSQGGGVGYTF.

The chain combines TRBV12-3 or TRBV12-4 with TRBJ2-1; D might be TRBD1 (6 bases). The germline V and J ends were trimmed by 4 bases and 7 bases, with 11 bases remaining between them. The CDR3 is 13 amino acids. CDR3 DNA: TGTGCCAGCAGTTCGACAGGTCGGAATGAGCAGTTCTTC. Translating gives CASSSTGRNEQFF.